Sequencing of this T cell receptor beta chain was carried out in a study of CD8 T cells in ankylosing spondylitis. Findings and limits, study-wide: It appeared that ankylosing spondylitis blood was characterized by a TCR beta motif of under ten highly homologous variants.

There are many counts of this clonotype. As yet, its antigen is unknown. One entry per CDR3 protein results from TCRdb running MiXCR on the 5' RACE reads. The data hold about 420,000 distinct CDR3 sequences, with under 25% observed a single time. The CDR3 length is 12 residues. Germline assignment: CDR1 SQVTM and CDR2 ANQGSEA. Trimming shortened V by 5 bases and J by 3 bases, and 10 bases separated the two germline ends. This receptor was taken from a male donor with ankylosing spondylitis. This chain joins TRBV29-1 and TRBJ2-5; either TRBD1 or TRBD2 may fit D (5 bases each). Sequenced: blood, either unsorted or a sorted T cell fraction (not recorded which). The CDR3 loop is CSVSTAEETQYF. The CDR3 DNA reads as TGCAGCGTTTCGACAGCGGAAGAGACCCAGTACTTC.